Listed below are T cell receptor beta chains from one sample, sequenced in a study of CD4 and CD8 cells across lung adenocarcinoma regions. One entry per CDR3 protein results from TCRdb running MiXCR on the PCR reads. This table has tens of thousands of distinct CDR3 sequences, 54% appearing once. Sample: CD8+ T cells from the center of a lung tumor. These receptors were taken from a female donor with lung adenocarcinoma. The CD4 and CD8 labels of this study may be unreliable. The CDR3 runs from the conserved cysteine through the conserved F or W. A D gene is named only where the DNA matches it firmly. The size of a clone is reported for some rows only, either as once, few or many, or as a class for expanded clones.

V gene	clone size	J gene	D gene	CDR3 protein	CDR3 DNA
TRBV6-1	-	TRBJ2-7	TRBD2	CASRGLAGLYEQYF	TGTGCCAGCAGGGGACTAGCGGGATTGTACGAGCAGTACTTC
TRBV10-2	-	TRBJ2-3	-	CARGLGGRYQDTQYF	TGCGCCAGGGGGCTCGGGGGCCGGTACCAAGATACGCAGTATTTT
TRBV4-1	-	TRBJ2-2	-	CASSQELAPGELFF	TGCGCCAGCAGCCAAGAATTAGCCCCCGGGGAGCTGTTTTTT
TRBV10-1	-	TRBJ2-1	TRBD1	CASSDAGGNEQFF	TGCGCCAGCAGTGACGCAGGGGGCAATGAGCAGTTCTTC
TRBV25-1	-	TRBJ2-1	-	CASSEAGLTNTQYF	TGTGCCAGCAGTGAGGCGGGCCTTACAAACACGCAGTATTTC
TRBV27	once	TRBJ2-5	TRBD1	CASSSTGQGWKTQNF	TGTGCCAGCAGTTCAACGGGACAGGGATGGAAGACCCAGAACTTC
TRBV6-5	-	TRBJ2-3	-	CASSYLGHRLNAQYF	TGTGCCAGCAGTTACTTGGGACACCGTCTCAACGCGCAGTATTTT
TRBV12-3/TRBV12-4	few	TRBJ2-3	-	CASNLRGAGADTQYF	TGTGCCAGCAACCTAAGGGGGGCAGGGGCAGATACGCAGTATTTT
TRBV20-1	many	TRBJ2-1	-	CSARTGSYNEQFF	TGCAGTGCCAGGACTGGGTCCTACAATGAGCAGTTCTTC
TRBV6-1	-	TRBJ2-4	-	CGSVSGQGSKDMQYF	TGTGGCAGTGTTTCGGGGCAGGGGTCCAAAGATATGCAGTATTTC
TRBV11-3	-	TRBJ2-4	-	CARGLGAKNTQYF	TGTGCCAGGGGGCTGGGAGCCAAAAATACTCAGTACTTT
TRBV27	many	TRBJ2-3	-	CASRLAFRTDTQYF	TGTGCCAGCAGGCTAGCGTTCAGGACAGATACGCAGTATTTT
TRBV6-5	-	TRBJ1-2	-	CASSYVNNYGYTF	TGTGCCAGCAGTTACGTGAATAACTATGGCTACACCTTC
TRBV12-3/TRBV12-4	-	TRBJ2-5	-	CAAGRWGKAKETQYF	TGTGCCGCGGGTCGGTGGGGGAAAGCCAAAGAGACCCAGTACTTC
TRBV6-1	many	TRBJ1-5	-	CASSDGGANQPQHF	TGTGCCAGCAGTGATGGGGGGGCCAATCAGCCCCAGCATTTT
TRBV27	-	TRBJ2-5	-	CARGQGGGHPETQYF	TGTGCCAGGGGGCAGGGGGGCGGACACCCAGAGACGCAGTACTTC
TRBV6-5	once	TRBJ1-5	TRBD1	CASSSVRQGSNQPQHF	TGTGCCAGCAGTTCCGTACGACAGGGAAGCAATCAGCCCCAGCATTTT
TRBV27	-	TRBJ2-4	-	CGRGGCVQNIQYF	TGTGGGCGCGGAGGCTGTGTCCAAAACATTCAGTACTTC
TRBV4-1	-	TRBJ2-1	-	CASSEGPYNEQFF	TGCGCCAGCAGCGAGGGACCCTACAATGAGCAGTTCTTC
TRBV6-1	-	TRBJ2-5	TRBD1	CASSEGDREVETQYF	TGTGCCAGCAGTGAGGGGGACAGGGAGGTCGAGACCCAGTACTTC
TRBV10-1	-	TRBJ1-1	-	CASSAGGLNTEAFF	TGCGCCAGCAGTGCGGGGGGCTTGAACACTGAAGCTTTCTTT
TRBV6-1	-	TRBJ2-3	-	CASRAGSYGTQYF	TGTGCCAGCCGGGCAGGGTCATACGGTACGCAGTATTTT
TRBV27	-	TRBJ2-5	-	CARGSGGRDQETQYF	TGTGCCAGGGGGTCCGGGGGCCGTGACCAAGAGACCCAGTACTTC
TRBV10-3	few	TRBJ2-5	-	CAISESPLGEGGETQYF	TGTGCCATCAGTGAGTCGCCCCTAGGGGAAGGGGGAGAGACCCAGTACTTC
TRBV10-2	-	TRBJ2-3	-	CASFKTDTQYF	TGCGCTTCTTTTAAGACGGATACGCAGTATTTT
TRBV6-5	many	TRBJ1-1	-	CASSYSRNTEAFF	TGTGCCAGCAGTTACTCCCGGAACACTGAAGCTTTCTTT
TRBV6-1	once	TRBJ2-3	TRBD1	CASNGQGAGTGAQYF	TGTGCCAGCAACGGACAGGGGGCAGGGACAGGGGCGCAGTATTTT
TRBV27	-	TRBJ2-3	-	CASRQRVGAKDTQYF	TGTGCCAGCAGGCAGCGGGTGGGAGCCAAAGATACGCAGTATTTC